A selection of T cell receptor beta chains follows, all from one sample in a study of blood T cell repertoires in COVID-19. The table came from immunoSEQ multiplex PCR; TCRdb's copy has only in-frame clones and leaves some out. Of approximately 50,000 clones in the sample, roughly 85% were seen once. The sample taken for sequencing was peripheral blood. The receptors were gathered from a man between 65 and 80 years old with acute or convalescent COVID-19. Both conserved end residues are part of each CDR3. D genes are given only for firm matches. Size tells how often a clone was seen (once, few, many) or the class of an expanded clone, and some rows leave it out.

abundance	v_gene	d_gene	len	j_gene	CDR3aa	CDR3nt
-	TRBV28	-	19	TRBJ1-2	CASSLISLGGAGGSYGYTF	TGTGCCAGCAGTTTAATATCCCTAGGGGGGGCAGGAGGTAGCTATGGCTACACCTTC
-	TRBV6-5	-	14	TRBJ1-1	CASQPHQGNTEAFF	TGTGCCAGCCAACCCCACCAGGGGAACACTGAAGCTTTCTTT
-	TRBV6-5	-	12	TRBJ1-2	CASSYLGGGYTF	TGTGCCAGCAGTTACCTGGGGGGTGGCTACACCTTC
-	TRBV19	-	14	TRBJ1-2	CASTLGLTNYGYTF	TGTGCCAGTACCCTGGGACTGACTAACTATGGCTACACCTTC
-	TRBV5-6	TRBD2	16	TRBJ2-7	CASSRGGLAATYEQYF	TGTGCCAGCAGCCGTGGGGGACTAGCGGCCACCTACGAGCAGTACTTC
-	TRBV3-1/TRBV3-2	-	16	TRBJ2-1	CASSPRVLAAYNEQFF	TGTGCCAGCAGCCCCAGGGTTTTAGCGGCCTACAATGAGCAGTTCTTC
-	TRBV11-2	-	11	TRBJ2-5	CASAGEETQYF	TGTGCCAGCGCGGGTGAAGAGACCCAGTACTTC
-	TRBV5-4	TRBD2	18	TRBJ2-5	CASSLKRLAALGGETQYF	TGTGCCAGCAGCTTGAAACGACTAGCGGCCCTAGGAGGGGAGACCCAGTACTTC
-	TRBV5-8	TRBD1	14	TRBJ1-2	CASSPRTDRRGYTF	TGTGCCAGCAGCCCCCGGACGGACAGGAGGGGCTACACCTTC
-	TRBV29-1	-	11	TRBJ2-3	CSVSGTDTQYF	TGCAGCGTTTCAGGCACAGATACGCAGTATTTT
once	TRBV5-1	TRBD1	15	TRBJ2-1	CASSGGTGANNEQFF	TGCGCCAGCAGCGGCGGGACAGGGGCAAACAATGAGCAGTTCTTC
-	TRBV10-2	-	13	TRBJ1-5	CASSDYSNQPQHF	TGCGCCAGCAGTGATTATAGCAATCAGCCCCAGCATTTT
once	TRBV19	TRBD2	15	TRBJ2-5	CASSILSGRGETQYF	TGTGCCAGTAGTATCCTGAGCGGGAGGGGAGAGACCCAGTACTTC
-	TRBV6-5	TRBD1	16	TRBJ1-2	CASSYKPGQGSYGYTF	TGTGCCAGCAGTTACAAACCCGGACAGGGGAGCTATGGCTACACCTTC
-	TRBV5-5	-	13	TRBJ2-5	CASSFSTQETQYF	TGTGCCAGCAGCTTCTCTACGCAAGAGACCCAGTACTTC
-	TRBV29-1	-	11	TRBJ1-1	CSVVMNTEAFF	TGCAGCGTTGTTATGAACACTGAAGCTTTCTTT
-	TRBV24-1	-	13	TRBJ2-5	CATSDWTQETQYF	TGTGCCACCAGTGATTGGACACAAGAGACCCAGTACTTC
-	TRBV18	TRBD1	15	TRBJ2-3	CASSPAGQGPDTQYF	TGTGCCAGCTCACCAGCGGGACAGGGTCCAGATACGCAGTATTTT
-	TRBV7-3	TRBD2	16	TRBJ2-3	CASSIGTSGHTDTQYF	TGTGCCAGCAGCATAGGGACTAGCGGACACACAGATACGCAGTATTTT
-	TRBV6-2/TRBV6-3	TRBD2	16	TRBJ2-3	CASSYLAGVYTDTQYF	TGTGCCAGCAGTTACCTAGCGGGGGTATACACAGATACGCAGTATTTT
-	TRBV6-5	-	15	TRBJ2-5	CASSLTSGVQETQYF	TGTGCCAGTTCTCTTACGTCGGGGGTCCAAGAGACCCAGTACTTC
-	TRBV28	-	11	TRBJ2-5	CASSSARTQYF	TGTGCCAGCAGTTCGGCTAGGACCCAGTACTTC
-	TRBV7-6	TRBD2	17	TRBJ2-3	CASSLAVAGAGTDTQYF	TGTGCCAGCAGCTTAGCGGTAGCGGGGGCAGGCACAGATACGCAGTATTTT
-	TRBV6-5	TRBD1	14	TRBJ1-1	CASSRTGVNTEAFF	TGTGCCAGCAGCCGAACAGGGGTGAACACTGAAGCTTTCTTT
few	TRBV30	-	12	TRBJ2-1	CAWSVGGPEQFF	TGTGCCTGGAGTGTGGGGGGGCCAGAGCAGTTCTTC
few	TRBV2	-	10	TRBJ2-1	CASSGVEQFF	TGTGCCAGCAGTGGAGTTGAGCAGTTCTTC
-	TRBV9	-	13	TRBJ1-1	CASSVNSNTEAFF	TGTGCCAGCAGCGTCAATTCGAACACTGAAGCTTTCTTT
-	TRBV19	TRBD1	16	TRBJ1-1	CASSKTPGQMNTEAFF	TGTGCCAGTAGCAAAACACCGGGACAGATGAACACTGAAGCTTTCTTT
-	TRBV13	-	14	TRBJ2-1	CASSTAGGLNEQFF	TGTGCCAGCAGCACTGCCGGAGGCTTAAATGAGCAGTTCTTC
-	TRBV6-5	TRBD1	16	TRBJ2-7	CASSSLRTGAYGEQYF	TGTGCCAGCAGTTCACTCCGGACAGGGGCTTATGGCGAGCAGTACTTC
-	TRBV5-4	-	16	TRBJ2-1	CASSPLLGGGINEQFF	TGTGCCAGCAGCCCCCTCTTAGGGGGGGGGATCAATGAGCAGTTCTTC
-	TRBV30	-	16	TRBJ1-3	CAWSIGRGFAVDTIYF	TGTGCCTGGAGTATTGGTCGGGGGTTTGCTGTAGACACCATATATTTT
-	TRBV2	TRBD2	14	TRBJ2-5	CASSEGLAQTPGYF	TGTGCCAGCAGTGAGGGACTAGCGCAAACTCCCGGGTACTTC
-	TRBV19	TRBD1	13	TRBJ1-2	CASSRQGVDGYTF	TGTGCCAGTAGTCGACAGGGAGTTGATGGCTACACCTTC
-	TRBV7-2	-	15	TRBJ2-5	CASNEAGLTGETQYF	TGTGCCAGCAACGAAGCAGGGCTCACTGGAGAGACCCAGTACTTC
-	TRBV5-1	TRBD1	15	TRBJ2-1	CASSLSQGAQKEQFF	TGCGCCAGCAGCTTGAGCCAGGGGGCGCAGAAAGAGCAGTTCTTC
-	TRBV4-2	TRBD2	15	TRBJ2-7	CASSQEAGLVYEQYF	TGTGCCAGCAGCCAAGAAGCGGGACTAGTCTACGAGCAGTACTTC
-	TRBV29-1	-	11	TRBJ2-3	CSVESPDTQYF	TGCAGCGTTGAGAGTCCCGATACGCAGTATTTT
-	TRBV5-6	-	14	TRBJ1-4	CASSLTGASEKLFF	TGTGCCAGCAGCTTGACGGGAGCTAGTGAAAAACTGTTTTTT
once	TRBV7-2	-	15	TRBJ2-7	CASSEGYGGGDEQYF	TGTGCCAGCAGCGAGGGGTACGGAGGAGGGGACGAGCAGTACTTC
-	TRBV7-2	TRBD2	17	TRBJ2-5	CASSPTPGGGWRETQYF	TGTGCCAGCAGTCCAACGCCTGGCGGGGGATGGAGAGAGACCCAGTACTTC
-	TRBV29-1	-	12	TRBJ2-7	CSVGRSSYEQYF	TGCAGCGTTGGACGGAGCTCCTACGAGCAGTACTTC
-	TRBV6-2/TRBV6-3	TRBD1	14	TRBJ1-2	CASSTRGGWYGYTF	TGTGCCAGCAGTACCAGAGGGGGCTGGTATGGCTACACCTTC
few	TRBV29-1	TRBD2	13	TRBJ2-7	CSARIGGFYEQYF	TGCAGCGCCCGCATCGGGGGGTTTTACGAGCAGTACTTC
-	TRBV27	TRBD1	15	TRBJ1-4	CASRIGTVDNEKLFF	TGTGCCAGCAGAATCGGGACAGTAGATAATGAAAAACTGTTTTTT
-	TRBV5-1	TRBD2	12	TRBJ2-1	CASSWTSGSLFF	TGCGCCAGCAGCTGGACTAGCGGGAGTTTGTTCTTC
-	TRBV18	TRBD2	16	TRBJ2-3	CASSQRLAGVADTQYF	TGTGCCAGCTCACAGCGACTAGCGGGAGTCGCAGATACGCAGTATTTT
-	TRBV28	TRBD1	15	TRBJ2-7	CASSPTGTGYYEQYF	TGTGCCAGCAGTCCGACCGGGACAGGGTACTACGAGCAGTACTTC
few	TRBV5-1	TRBD2	16	TRBJ2-7	CASSLSTSGGTYEQYF	TGCGCCAGCAGCTTGTCGACTAGCGGGGGTACCTACGAGCAGTACTTC
-	TRBV25-1	TRBD2	16	TRBJ2-3	CASSRLAGGNTDTQYF	TGTGCCAGCAGTCGACTAGCGGGGGGTAATACAGATACGCAGTATTTT
-	TRBV5-1	TRBD1	15	TRBJ2-7	CASSLSQGAGYEQYF	TGCGCCAGCAGCCTATCACAGGGGGCGGGTTACGAGCAGTACTTC
-	TRBV5-6	-	15	TRBJ2-2	CASSLARIPAGELFF	TGTGCCAGCAGCTTGGCGCGGATCCCCGCCGGGGAGCTGTTTTTT
-	TRBV7-8	-	15	TRBJ1-1	CASSLHRVGNTEAFF	TGTGCCAGCAGCCTACACAGGGTAGGGAACACTGAAGCTTTCTTT
-	TRBV28	TRBD1	15	TRBJ2-3	CATGGTGGRRDTQYF	TGTGCCACCGGGGGAACAGGGGGCAGAAGAGATACGCAGTATTTT
-	TRBV7-9	-	14	TRBJ2-1	CASSLSGPYNEQFF	TGTGCCAGCAGCCTAAGCGGACCCTACAATGAGCAGTTCTTC
-	TRBV7-3	TRBD2	16	TRBJ2-1	CASSLIRPSGINEQFF	TGTGCCAGCAGCTTAATCAGGCCTAGCGGGATAAATGAGCAGTTCTTC
few	TRBV19	TRBD2	17	TRBJ2-1	CASSLGLAGGSLNEQFF	TGTGCCAGTAGTCTAGGACTAGCGGGAGGGAGTCTCAATGAGCAGTTCTTC
-	TRBV6-5	-	15	TRBJ2-2	CATQGAGRNTGELFF	TGTGCCACACAGGGTGCAGGGCGAAACACCGGGGAGCTGTTTTTT
-	TRBV5-6	-	14	TRBJ1-3	CASSLEARGNTIYF	TGTGCCAGCAGCTTGGAGGCCAGGGGAAACACCATATATTTT
-	TRBV27	TRBD1	14	TRBJ1-6	CASKDTGGKSPLHF	TGTGCCAGCAAGGACACAGGGGGCAAGTCACCCCTCCACTTT